The rows below give T cell receptor beta chains drawn from one sample of a study of identical twins. TCRdb re-called the 5' RACE reads with MiXCR, one entry per CDR3 protein. The sample shows around 960,000 distinct CDR3 sequences, approximately 13% of them seen only once. These records were also assigned to another study, of yellow fever vaccine responses in identical twins.

The sequenced sample consisted of PBMCs. These receptors came from a young woman in good health. The CDR3 runs from the conserved cysteine through the conserved F or W. Fields, in order: V gene, clone size, J gene, D gene, CDR3 protein, CDR3 DNA. A D gene is named only where the DNA matches it firmly. Size is stated for part of the rows, as once, few or many counts, or as a class when the clone is expanded.

TRBV5-1,few,TRBJ2-3,TRBD2,CASSLDLAGATSTDTQYF,TGCGCCAGCAGCTTGGACCTAGCGGGGGCCACTAGCACAGATACGCAGTATTTT
TRBV6-2/TRBV6-3,few,TRBJ2-5,TRBD2,CASTNRLAGNQRPTQYF,TGTGCCAGCACCAACCGGCTAGCGGGGAACCAAAGACCGACCCAGTACTTC
TRBV7-9,NA,TRBJ2-7,NA,CASSLRGTWYEQYF,TGTGCCAGCAGCTTACGGGGGACATGGTACGAGCAGTACTTC
TRBV9,few,TRBJ1-1,TRBD1,CASSPAYTGVEAFF,TGTGCCAGCAGCCCGGCGTACACAGGGGTTGAAGCTTTCTTT
TRBV5-1,NA,TRBJ2-1,NA,CASSAVGLADNEQFF,TGCGCCAGCAGCGCCGTCGGGCTAGCAGACAATGAGCAGTTCTTC
TRBV9,NA,TRBJ2-3,TRBD2,CASNSGVAGGDTQYF,TGTGCCAGCAACTCGGGGGTGGCGGGAGGAGATACGCAGTATTTT
TRBV20-1,NA,TRBJ2-1,TRBD2,CSADRLAGSYNEQFF,TGCAGTGCTGATCGACTAGCGGGTTCCTACAATGAGCAGTTCTTC
TRBV29-1,few,TRBJ2-2,NA,CSVAGSGELFF,TGCAGCGTTGCAGGGTCCGGGGAGCTGTTTTTT
TRBV14,few,TRBJ2-7,TRBD1,CASSQVETRGREQYF,TGTGCCAGCAGCCAAGTAGAAACCAGGGGGCGAGAGCAGTACTTC
TRBV4-1,few,TRBJ2-5,TRBD1,CASSPQTRDRGETQYF,TGCGCCAGCAGCCCCCAGACCCGGGACAGGGGAGAGACCCAGTACTTC
TRBV28,NA,TRBJ2-1,TRBD2,CASSLWVSGTTNEQFF,TGTGCCAGCAGTTTATGGGTTAGCGGGACCACAAATGAGCAGTTCTTC
TRBV7-8,NA,TRBJ2-3,TRBD2,CASSKVKRGITDTQYF,TGTGCCAGCAGCAAGGTCAAGCGGGGGATCACAGATACGCAGTATTTT
TRBV20-1,NA,TRBJ2-7,NA,CSARAGAGSSYEQYF,TGCAGTGCTAGAGCGGGGGCAGGGAGCTCCTACGAGCAGTACTTC
TRBV7-3,many,TRBJ2-1,TRBD1,CASSRTGVGPNEQFF,TGTGCCAGCAGTCGCACAGGGGTGGGCCCCAATGAGCAGTTCTTC
TRBV20-1,NA,TRBJ2-1,NA,CSAQSAPGQFF,TGCAGTGCCCAGTCGGCGCCGGGGCAGTTCTTC
TRBV15,few,TRBJ2-5,NA,CATSRVLNPVETQYF,TGTGCCACCAGCAGAGTTCTAAACCCCGTTGAGACCCAGTACTTC
TRBV3-1,few,TRBJ1-1,NA,CASSPKTARLGTEAFF,TGTGCCAGCAGCCCAAAGACGGCTCGGCTCGGCACTGAAGCTTTCTTT
TRBV6-1,few,TRBJ2-5,TRBD2,CASTVGLATGETQYF,TGTGCCAGCACCGTAGGACTAGCTACAGGCGAGACCCAGTACTTC
TRBV6-5,few,TRBJ2-7,NA,CASSLGAGGTTRIYEQYF,TGTGCCAGCAGTTTAGGGGCAGGCGGGACAACTCGGATCTACGAGCAGTACTTC
TRBV7-3,NA,TRBJ1-1,NA,CASSLGGKAGNTEAFF,TGTGCCAGCAGCTTAGGAGGGAAAGCAGGTAACACTGAAGCTTTCTTT
TRBV14,NA,TRBJ2-2,NA,CASSPFGGSRTGELFF,TGTGCCAGCAGCCCTTTTGGTGGTTCAAGGACCGGGGAGCTGTTTTTT
TRBV29-1,NA,TRBJ2-7,TRBD2,CSTPGLAGEQYF,TGCAGCACCCCCGGACTAGCGGGCGAGCAGTACTTC
TRBV12-3/TRBV12-4,NA,TRBJ2-1,TRBD2,CASSTSGMFNEQFF,TGTGCCAGCAGTACTAGCGGGATGTTCAATGAGCAGTTCTTC
TRBV15,few,TRBJ2-5,NA,CATSRQRENRETQYF,TGTGCCACCAGCCGCCAGAGGGAGAATCGAGAGACCCAGTACTTC
TRBV12-3/TRBV12-4,few,TRBJ1-5,NA,CASSGMYSNQPQHF,TGTGCCAGCAGTGGGATGTATAGCAATCAGCCCCAGCATTTT
TRBV20-1,few,TRBJ2-7,NA,CSAKSYEQYF,TGCAGTGCGAAATCCTACGAGCAGTACTTC
TRBV20-1,NA,TRBJ2-1,TRBD2,CSANTPSGRALYNEQFF,TGCAGTGCTAACACACCTAGCGGGAGGGCCCTTTACAATGAGCAGTTCTTC
TRBV7-9,many,TRBJ2-7,TRBD1,CASSFTDRGGYEQYF,TGTGCCAGCAGCTTTACTGACAGGGGCGGCTACGAGCAGTACTTC
TRBV2,many,TRBJ1-2,NA,CASSEWGTIYGYTF,TGTGCCAGCAGTGAATGGGGTACAATCTATGGCTACACCTTC
TRBV9,few,TRBJ2-1,NA,CASSVVGSRAGQNEQFF,TGTGCCAGCAGCGTAGTTGGGTCCCGGGCAGGGCAGAATGAGCAGTTCTTC
TRBV10-3,many,TRBJ1-1,NA,CAISESWGMGTEAFF,TGTGCCATCAGTGAGTCGTGGGGCATGGGGACTGAAGCTTTCTTT
TRBV28,few,TRBJ1-5,NA,CASGGQPNQPQHF,TGTGCCAGCGGGGGACAACCAAATCAGCCCCAGCATTTT
TRBV20-1,few,TRBJ2-1,NA,CSARSSLGAYNEQFF,TGCAGTGCTAGGAGTTCCCTAGGGGCCTACAATGAGCAGTTCTTC
TRBV7-2,few,TRBJ2-2,NA,CASSPGGQGTTGELFF,TGTGCCAGCAGCCCAGGGGGGCAGGGTACCACCGGGGAGCTGTTTTTT
TRBV6-2/TRBV6-3,NA,TRBJ1-1,NA,CASTPGRLKTEAFF,TGTGCCAGCACCCCGGGACGGCTTAAGACTGAAGCTTTCTTT
TRBV12-3/TRBV12-4,many,TRBJ2-1,TRBD2,CASIGGRAGHEQFF,TGTGCCAGCATCGGCGGGAGGGCAGGTCATGAGCAGTTCTTC
TRBV27,few,TRBJ2-1,TRBD1,CASSKNQRQGVYNEQFF,TGTGCCAGCAGTAAAAACCAACGACAGGGGGTTTACAATGAGCAGTTCTTC
TRBV18,NA,TRBJ2-7,NA,CASSPASPVNEQYF,TGTGCCAGCTCACCGGCATCCCCTGTCAACGAGCAGTACTTC
TRBV12-5,few,TRBJ2-2,TRBD2,CASGLIPGTSGRINPGELFF,TGTGCTAGTGGTTTAATCCCCGGGACTAGCGGGAGGATAAACCCCGGGGAGCTGTTTTTT
TRBV10-3,few,TRBJ2-6,TRBD1,CAISVADRAGANVLTF,TGTGCCATCAGTGTAGCGGACAGGGCTGGGGCCAACGTCCTGACTTTC
TRBV28,NA,TRBJ2-5,NA,CASSPRGPLQETQYF,TGTGCCAGCAGTCCCCGGGGGCCTCTTCAAGAGACCCAGTACTTC
TRBV4-1,many,TRBJ2-1,NA,CASSSRKDPPNNEQFF,TGCGCCAGCAGCTCAAGAAAGGACCCGCCCAACAATGAGCAGTTCTTC
TRBV6-2/TRBV6-3,NA,TRBJ2-3,TRBD1,CASSPRGQLPDTQYF,TGTGCCAGCAGCCCTAGGGGACAGTTGCCAGATACGCAGTATTTT
TRBV3-1,NA,TRBJ2-3,NA,CASSHSVRVEGTDTQYF,TGTGCCAGCAGCCATAGTGTCCGGGTAGAGGGCACAGATACGCAGTATTTT
TRBV2,NA,TRBJ2-3,TRBD2,CASSVTSGRGDTQYF,TGTGCCAGCAGCGTGACTAGCGGGAGGGGAGATACGCAGTATTTT
TRBV20-1,few,TRBJ2-1,NA,CSSSRPLGEQFF,TGCAGTTCTAGCAGACCTCTGGGCGAGCAGTTCTTC
TRBV2,few,TRBJ2-3,NA,CASITGIGTDTQYF,TGTGCCAGCATCACCGGGATTGGCACAGATACGCAGTATTTT
TRBV12-3/TRBV12-4,few,TRBJ2-7,TRBD1,CASRRTGADGEQYF,TGTGCCAGCAGACGGACAGGGGCGGATGGCGAGCAGTACTTC
TRBV20-1,NA,TRBJ2-3,NA,CSAGRGGLTDTQYF,TGCAGTGCTGGTAGGGGCGGTCTCACAGATACGCAGTATTTT
TRBV2,few,TRBJ2-1,TRBD1,CASSVRTGGYEQFF,TGTGCCAGCAGTGTGCGGACAGGGGGCTATGAGCAGTTCTTC
TRBV5-1,NA,TRBJ2-1,NA,CASSLDDVGFDNEQFF,TGCGCCAGCAGCTTGGATGATGTAGGTTTCGACAATGAGCAGTTCTTC
TRBV3-1,NA,TRBJ2-7,NA,CASSQLTEYEQYF,TGTGCCAGCAGCCAACTGACAGAGTACGAGCAGTACTTC
TRBV5-1,NA,TRBJ1-3,NA,CASSLGQTSFSGNTIYF,TGCGCCAGCAGCTTGGGCCAGACAAGTTTCTCTGGAAACACCATATATTTT
TRBV6-5,many,TRBJ2-2,TRBD2,CASSYSRIAGDAGELFF,TGTGCCAGCAGTTACTCTAGGATAGCGGGAGATGCCGGGGAGCTGTTTTTT
TRBV6-5,few,TRBJ2-7,NA,CASSWGRHYEQYF,TGTGCCAGCAGTTGGGGACGGCACTACGAGCAGTACTTC
TRBV5-1,NA,TRBJ2-6,TRBD1,CASSIGGGGANVLTF,TGCGCCAGCAGCATAGGGGGCGGTGGGGCCAACGTCCTGACTTTC
TRBV7-8,few,TRBJ2-7,TRBD2,CASSLQPSGNYEQYF,TGTGCCAGCAGCTTACAGCCTAGCGGGAACTACGAGCAGTACTTC